This TCR beta chain stems from a study of T cells in Graves' hyperthyroidism and ophthalmopathy. Amplified TCR beta CDR3 regions derived from RNA transcripts. In the first-round RT-PCR of the TCR CDR3, the HTBI primer set was used. From the multiplex PCR reads, TCRdb called clonotypes with MiXCR, one entry per CDR3 protein. The sample lists 660,000 or so distinct CDR3 sequences; less than 25% were seen once. V gave up 1 base and J gave up 8 bases, with 8 bases separating them. Germline lookup yields CDR1 GTSNPN and CDR2 SVGIG (reference sequence). CDR3 length: 11 residues. This clonotype was counted between two and nine times. Patients with ophthalmopathy all had a Clinical Activity Score of at least 3, a NOSPECS grade of at least 4 and duration under 3 months. Uncontrolled infection, other autoimmune disease, pregnancy or lactation disqualified patients from enrolment. Together with thyroid ultrasound, orbital computed tomography, serum thyroxine and TRAb, clinical symptoms were used for diagnoses.

The receptor comes from a man younger than 40 with Graves' ophthalmopathy. V is TRBV30 and J is TRBJ1-2; no clear D. The sequenced sample consisted of blood. CDR3 coding DNA: TGTGCCTGGAGTGGGGTTTTGGGCTACACCTTC. This sequence encodes CAWSGVLGYTF.